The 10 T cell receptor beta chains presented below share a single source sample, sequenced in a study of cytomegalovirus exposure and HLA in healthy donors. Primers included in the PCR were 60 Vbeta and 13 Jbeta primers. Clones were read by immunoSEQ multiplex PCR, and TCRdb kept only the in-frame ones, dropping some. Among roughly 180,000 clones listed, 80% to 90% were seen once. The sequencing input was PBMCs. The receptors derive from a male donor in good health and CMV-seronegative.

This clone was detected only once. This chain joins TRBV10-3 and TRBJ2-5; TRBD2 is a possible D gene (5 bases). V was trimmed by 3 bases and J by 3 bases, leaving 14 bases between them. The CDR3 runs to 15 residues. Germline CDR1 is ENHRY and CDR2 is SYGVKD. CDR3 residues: CAISDFYGEKETQYF. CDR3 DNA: TGTGCCATCAGTGACTTTTACGGGGAGAAAGAGACCCAGTACTTC.

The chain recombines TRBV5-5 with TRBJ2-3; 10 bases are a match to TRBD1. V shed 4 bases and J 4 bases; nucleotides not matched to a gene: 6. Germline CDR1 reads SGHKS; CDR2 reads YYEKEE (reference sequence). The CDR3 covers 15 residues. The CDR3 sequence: CASSQGQGEADTQYF. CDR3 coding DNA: TGTGCCAGCAGCCAAGGACAGGGGGAGGCAGATACGCAGTATTTT.

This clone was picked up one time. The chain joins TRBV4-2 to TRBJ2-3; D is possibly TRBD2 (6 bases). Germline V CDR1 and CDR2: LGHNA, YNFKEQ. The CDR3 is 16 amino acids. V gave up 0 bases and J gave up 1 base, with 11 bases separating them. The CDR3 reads CASSQEYWGGTDTQYF. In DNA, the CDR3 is TGTGCCAGCAGCCAAGAGTACTGGGGGGGCACAGATACGCAGTATTTT.

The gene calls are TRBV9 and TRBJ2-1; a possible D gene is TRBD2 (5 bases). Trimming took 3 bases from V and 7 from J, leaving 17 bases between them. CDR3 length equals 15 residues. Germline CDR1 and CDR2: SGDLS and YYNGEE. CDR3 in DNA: TGTGCCAGCAGCGCCACCGGACTGGGAGTTAATGAGCAGTTCTTC. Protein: CASSATGLGVNEQFF.

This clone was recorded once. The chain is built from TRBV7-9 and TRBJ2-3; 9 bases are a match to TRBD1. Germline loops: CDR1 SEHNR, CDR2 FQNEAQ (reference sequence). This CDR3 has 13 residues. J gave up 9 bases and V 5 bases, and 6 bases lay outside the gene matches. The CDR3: CASSPGQGVTQYF. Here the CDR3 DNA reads TGTGCCAGCAGCCCGGGACAGGGTGTAACGCAGTATTTT.

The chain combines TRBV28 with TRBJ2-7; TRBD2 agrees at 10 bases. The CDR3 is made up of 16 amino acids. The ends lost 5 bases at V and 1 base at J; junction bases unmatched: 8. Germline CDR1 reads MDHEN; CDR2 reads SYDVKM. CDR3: CASSPFLAGESYEQYF. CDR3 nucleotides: TGTGCCAGCAGTCCCTTTCTAGCGGGAGAATCCTACGAGCAGTACTTC.

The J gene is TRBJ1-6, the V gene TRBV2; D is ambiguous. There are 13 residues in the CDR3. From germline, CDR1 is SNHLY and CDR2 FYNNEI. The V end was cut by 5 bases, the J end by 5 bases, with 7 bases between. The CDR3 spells CASSPVNNSPLHF. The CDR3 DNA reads TGTGCCAGCAGTCCAGTTAATAATTCACCCCTCCACTTT.

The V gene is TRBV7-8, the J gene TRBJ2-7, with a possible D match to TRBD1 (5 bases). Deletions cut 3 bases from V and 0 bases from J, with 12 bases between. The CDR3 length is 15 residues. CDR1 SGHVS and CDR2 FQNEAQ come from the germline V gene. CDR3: CASSLGQGPSYEQYF. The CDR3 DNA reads TGTGCCAGCAGCTTGGGTCAGGGTCCCTCCTACGAGCAGTACTTC.

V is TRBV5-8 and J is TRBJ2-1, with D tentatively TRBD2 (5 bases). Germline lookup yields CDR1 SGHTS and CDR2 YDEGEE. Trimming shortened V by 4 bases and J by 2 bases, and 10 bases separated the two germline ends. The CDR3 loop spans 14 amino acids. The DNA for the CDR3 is TGTGCCAGCAGCCTCGACGGGGCCTACAATGAGCAGTTCTTC. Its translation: CASSLDGAYNEQFF.

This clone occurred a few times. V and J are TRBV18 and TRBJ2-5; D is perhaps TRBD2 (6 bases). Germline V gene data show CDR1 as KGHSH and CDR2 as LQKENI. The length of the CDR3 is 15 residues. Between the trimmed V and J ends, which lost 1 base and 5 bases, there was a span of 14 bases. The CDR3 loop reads CASSPLVGEAETQYF. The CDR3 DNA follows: TGTGCCAGCTCACCACTTGTGGGGGAGGCGGAGACCCAGTACTTC.